Below, one TCR beta chain is given with its context. CDR1 and CDR2 (germline): LGHNT, FRNRAP. This CDR3 has 14 residues. Trimming pared 5 bases from V and 2 bases from J, leaving 11 bases between. The entry originates in a study of blood T cells in healthy people across ages. Then a second PCR, running about 6 to 12 cycles, was carried out with a sample-barcoded 5' primer and a J-beta primer mix. From the 5' RACE reads, TCRdb called clonotypes with MiXCR, one entry per CDR3 protein. In the table there are 730,000 or so distinct CDR3 sequences, roughly 41% of which are singletons. Sequences were obtained from blood. V is TRBV12-5 and J is TRBJ2-3; the D gene is possibly TRBD1 (5 bases). The receptor's source is a woman aged 55-75 years in good health. Here the CDR3 reads CASGRQLTTDTQYF. The CDR3 region has the DNA TGTGCTAGTGGTCGACAGTTAACCACAGATACGCAGTATTTT.